This TCR beta chain was captured by sequencing in a study of blood T cell repertoires in COVID-19. The wider study: T cells, B-cell-depleted T cells, or PBMCs provided the cDNA or gDNA that served as material.

Here immunoSEQ multiplex PCR was the method, and the copy in TCRdb shows in-frame clones only, minus some. The sample carries fewer than 200,000 clones, roughly 78% recorded once. The TCR was taken from a woman in her fifties or sixties with COVID-19, enrolled during active disease. The specimen was peripheral blood.

The CDR3 loop reads CASSFHAGSGNTIYF. The CDR3 DNA is TGTGCCAGCAGCTTTCACGCAGGGTCAGGAAACACCATATATTTT. The chain couples TRBV11-2 to TRBJ1-3, with D possibly TRBD1 on 5 matching bases. The CDR3 runs to 15 residues. The germline V gene encodes CDR1 SGHAT and CDR2 FQNNGV. The V end lost 3 bases, the J end lost 4 bases, and 13 bases lay between the germline ends.